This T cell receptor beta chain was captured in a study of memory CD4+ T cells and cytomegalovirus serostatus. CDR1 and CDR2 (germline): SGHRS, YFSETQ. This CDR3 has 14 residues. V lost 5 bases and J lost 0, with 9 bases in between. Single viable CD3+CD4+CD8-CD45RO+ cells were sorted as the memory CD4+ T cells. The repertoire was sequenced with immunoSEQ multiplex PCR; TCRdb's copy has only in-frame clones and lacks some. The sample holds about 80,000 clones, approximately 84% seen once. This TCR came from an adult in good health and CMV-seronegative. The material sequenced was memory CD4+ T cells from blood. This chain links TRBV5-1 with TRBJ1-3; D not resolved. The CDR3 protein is CASSLQPSGNTIYF. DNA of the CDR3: TGCGCCAGCAGTCTTCAACCCTCTGGAAACACCATATATTTT.